This is a list of T cell receptor beta chains from one sample in a study of T cells after yellow fever vaccination. In TCRdb, the 5' RACE reads were re-called with MiXCR into one record per CDR3 protein. The sample shows 300,000 to 350,000 distinct CDR3 sequences, almost 4% of them seen only once. This sample comprised PBMCs, obtained 5 days after the yellow fever booster vaccination. These receptor sequences come from a man aged 18 to 30 who received the YFV17D yellow fever vaccine. Each CDR3 is given with its conserved first and last residue. The order of the fields is D gene, V gene, clone size, J gene, CDR3 protein, CDR3 DNA. The D gene is left open where the match is weak. Clone size, where shown, is once, few, many, or a class for clones that have expanded.

d_gene: TRBD2; v_gene: TRBV12-3/TRBV12-4; abundance: many; j_gene: TRBJ2-2; CDR3aa: CASSLLAGEGELFF; CDR3nt: TGTGCCAGCAGTTTACTAGCGGGGGAGGGGGAGCTGTTTTTT
d_gene: .; v_gene: TRBV24-1; abundance: few; j_gene: TRBJ2-1; CDR3aa: CATASGLYNEQFF; CDR3nt: TGTGCCACCGCCAGCGGATTATACAATGAGCAGTTCTTC
d_gene: .; v_gene: TRBV5-1; abundance: .; j_gene: TRBJ2-5; CDR3aa: CASSLWGSETQYF; CDR3nt: TGCGCCAGCAGCTTGTGGGGCTCAGAGACCCAGTACTTC
d_gene: .; v_gene: TRBV7-2; abundance: few; j_gene: TRBJ2-5; CDR3aa: CASSHLAETQYF; CDR3nt: TGTGCCAGCAGCCATTTGGCGGAGACCCAGTACTTC
d_gene: .; v_gene: TRBV27; abundance: .; j_gene: TRBJ1-2; CDR3aa: CASSTNRVGYGYTF; CDR3nt: TGTGCCAGCAGTACAAACAGGGTCGGCTATGGCTACACCTTC
d_gene: .; v_gene: TRBV6-5; abundance: .; j_gene: TRBJ1-6; CDR3aa: CASSYSTRGLLTLHF; CDR3nt: TGTGCCAGCAGTTACTCGACCAGAGGTTTGCTCACCCTCCACTTT
d_gene: .; v_gene: TRBV4-2; abundance: many; j_gene: TRBJ1-1; CDR3aa: CASSHAVAPENTEAFF; CDR3nt: TGTGCCAGCAGCCACGCCGTGGCTCCGGAGAACACTGAAGCTTTCTTT
d_gene: .; v_gene: TRBV7-8; abundance: few; j_gene: TRBJ1-1; CDR3aa: CASSRHTEAFF; CDR3nt: TGTGCCAGCAGCCGACACACTGAAGCTTTCTTT
d_gene: .; v_gene: TRBV19; abundance: .; j_gene: TRBJ2-7; CDR3aa: CASSNGPWEQYF; CDR3nt: TGTGCCAGTAGTAATGGACCCTGGGAGCAGTACTTC
d_gene: .; v_gene: TRBV5-1; abundance: many; j_gene: TRBJ2-3; CDR3aa: CASYAIPGGTDTQYF; CDR3nt: TGCGCCAGCTACGCCATTCCGGGGGGCACAGATACGCAGTATTTT
d_gene: TRBD1; v_gene: TRBV4-3; abundance: many; j_gene: TRBJ1-3; CDR3aa: CASSQGDRYGNTIYF; CDR3nt: TGCGCCAGCAGCCAAGGGGACAGATATGGAAACACCATATATTTT
d_gene: TRBD1; v_gene: TRBV7-9; abundance: .; j_gene: TRBJ1-2; CDR3aa: CASSYLRDRSDNYGYTF; CDR3nt: TGTGCCAGCAGCTACCTCCGGGACAGGAGTGATAACTATGGCTACACCTTC
d_gene: .; v_gene: TRBV7-9; abundance: many; j_gene: TRBJ2-1; CDR3aa: CASGAVYEQFF; CDR3nt: TGTGCCAGCGGGGCGGTATATGAGCAGTTCTTC
d_gene: TRBD1; v_gene: TRBV27; abundance: .; j_gene: TRBJ1-1; CDR3aa: CASRLTGDVEAFF; CDR3nt: TGTGCCAGCAGACTTACAGGGGACGTTGAAGCTTTCTTT
d_gene: .; v_gene: TRBV9; abundance: .; j_gene: TRBJ1-2; CDR3aa: CASSGTSYGYTF; CDR3nt: TGTGCCAGCAGCGGGACCAGCTATGGCTACACCTTC
d_gene: .; v_gene: TRBV29-1; abundance: many; j_gene: TRBJ1-2; CDR3aa: CSVELADFYGYTF; CDR3nt: TGCAGCGTTGAACTGGCAGATTTCTATGGCTACACCTTC
d_gene: .; v_gene: TRBV10-2; abundance: few; j_gene: TRBJ2-5; CDR3aa: CASSEFRETQYF; CDR3nt: TGCGCCAGCAGTGAGTTTCGGGAGACCCAGTACTTC
d_gene: .; v_gene: TRBV7-9; abundance: few; j_gene: TRBJ1-1; CDR3aa: CASSGTLRNTEAFF; CDR3nt: TGTGCCAGCAGCGGGACACTAAGAAACACTGAAGCTTTCTTT
d_gene: TRBD2; v_gene: TRBV18; abundance: .; j_gene: TRBJ2-7; CDR3aa: CASSTSGGFYEQYF; CDR3nt: TGTGCCAGCTCAACTAGCGGGGGTTTTTACGAGCAGTACTTC
d_gene: TRBD2; v_gene: TRBV20-1; abundance: few; j_gene: TRBJ2-3; CDR3aa: CSGGPGGTQYF; CDR3nt: TGCAGTGGTGGCCCGGGGGGTACGCAGTATTTT